This entry lists 14 T cell receptor beta chains sequenced from one sample in a study of T cells in Graves' hyperthyroidism and ophthalmopathy. Amplification of TCR beta CDR3 regions used RNA as the template. First-round RT-PCR of the TCR CDR3 relied on the HTBI primer set. TCRdb redid the calling of the multiplex PCR reads with MiXCR, one entry per CDR3 protein. The table records more than 500,000 distinct CDR3 sequences, roughly 46% of them present only once. What was sequenced was peripheral blood or thyroid tissue (not recorded which). The receptors originated from an adult woman with Graves' disease, either hyperthyroidism or ophthalmopathy (not recorded which).

Ten or more counts support this clonotype. No DNA is shown, since the ends of the CDR3 on it are uncertain; the CDR3 is the one TCRdb lists. This chain links TRBV12-5 with TRBJ2-2; TRBD1, the table's D call, lacks a check against the DNA. The CDR3 is made up of 14 amino acids, end residues included. Germline V gives CDR1 LGHNT, CDR2 FRNRAP. The CDR3 sequence: CAVSPETGIVSCFF.

V usage is TRBV10-2 and J usage is TRBJ2-3, with TRBD2 identical over 11 bases. Unmatched junction bases numbered 14, after V lost 2 bases and J lost 7 bases. The CDR3 runs 18 residues. Germline-derived CDR1 and CDR2 are WSHSY and SAAADI. The DNA of the CDR3 is TGCGCCAGCAGTGAGAGGCCTCGGCCTAGCGGGAGGAGGCATACGCAGTATTTT. Residues: CASSERPRPSGRRHTQYF.

V usage is TRBV2 and J usage is TRBJ1-5, with TRBD1 matching 8 bases. CDR3 length: 14 residues. Germline CDR1 reads SNHLY; CDR2 reads FYNNEI. The J segment lost 4 bases and the V segment lost 6 bases, leaving 5 bases of the junction unmatched. Here the CDR3 reads CASRTRQGNQPQHF. The CDR3, as DNA: TGTGCCAGCAGGACCAGACAGGGGAATCAGCCCCAGCATTTT.

The gene calls are TRBV5-1 and TRBJ2-7, with 11 bases that match TRBD1. The CDR3 is made up of 16 amino acids. The V and J ends lost 3 bases and 3 bases, in that order; junction bases with no gene match: 8. Germline assignment: CDR1 SGHRS and CDR2 YFSETQ. The CDR3 nucleotides read TGCGCCAGCAGCTCACCCGGGACAGGGGGACTCTACGAGCAGTACTTC. Protein sequence: CASSSPGTGGLYEQYF.

This clonotype has just a few counts. This chain connects TRBV28 to TRBJ1-6; the D is unclear. Looked up from germline, CDR1 is MDHEN and CDR2 is SYDVKM. The CDR3 consists of 16 residues. V was pared by 6 bases and J by 10 bases, with 22 bases between. CDR3 nucleotide sequence: TGTGCCAGCAGAAGTCGAGCGGAAATAAACCGGTCACCCCTCCACTTT. It yields the protein CASRSRAEINRSPLHF.

This clonotype was seen a few times. A much larger clonotype is one base distant, so this may be a read error. The CDR3 sequence: CASSGIGSAYEQYF. For the CDR3, the DNA is TGTGCCAGCAGCGGAATCGGGTCTGCCTACGAGCAGTACTTC. V and J are TRBV11-2 and TRBJ2-7, with no clear D. With 5 bases removed from V and 2 bases from J, the gap between germline ends came to 13 bases. Germline-derived CDR1 and CDR2 are SGHAT and FQNNGV. CDR3 length equals 14 residues.

Comment on this clonotype: The conserved phenylalanine or tryptophan normally closing the CDR3 is absent here, so this likely arose from a read error. The limits of the CDR3 on the DNA are not certain, so only TCRdb's listed CDR3 is given. This sequence joins TRBV7-6 and TRBJ1-1; TRBD1 is the table's D call and was not checked against the DNA. The germline CDR1 and CDR2 sequences are SGHVS and FNYEAQ. The CDR3 length is 11 residues, termini included. The CDR3: CASSLGDSPIY.

Details on this clonotype: Since a much larger clone is just one base distant, this may be a read error. V is TRBV12-3 or TRBV12-4 and J is TRBJ2-2, with 12 bases aligning to TRBD2. The CDR3 is made up of 14 amino acids. The CDR3 DNA is TGTGCCAGCAGTTGGACTAGCGGGACCGGGGAGCTGTGTTTT. As protein: CASSWTSGTGELCF.

The chain recombines TRBV20-1 with TRBJ2-7; D may be TRBD1 (6 bases). This CDR3 is built from 14 residues. CDR1 is DFQATT, CDR2 SNEGSKA, per germline (reference sequence). With 2 bases removed from V and 4 bases from J, the gap between germline ends came to 15 bases. The DNA for the CDR3 is TGCAGTGCTAGACGACAGGACACAGGTTACGAGCAGTACTTC. This codes for CSARRQDTGYEQYF.

This clonotype was seen just once. The junction shows a germline mismatch at one end, possibly a read error. The rearrangement uses TRBV5-8 and TRBJ1-6; weak D call: TRBD1 (5 bases). Germline CDR1 reads SGHTS; CDR2 reads YDEGEE. This CDR3 is 15 amino acids long. The CDR3 is CASSLEAGINSPLHF. The DNA for the CDR3 is TGCGCCAGCAGCTTGGAGGCAGGGATTAATTCACCCCTCCACTTT.

This clonotype was seen repeatedly, ten times or more. The chain employs TRBV12-3 or TRBV12-4 and TRBJ1-4, with a weak D call TRBD1 (5 bases). V was clipped by 5 bases and J by 6 bases, with 16 bases between them. The CDR3 has 15 residues. The CDR3: CASSPWGLRDEKLFF. The CDR3, as DNA: TGTGCCAGCAGTCCGTGGGGGTTGAGGGATGAAAAACTGTTTTTT.

This clonotype was seen a few times. The rearrangement joins TRBV14 to TRBJ2-3; D gene uncertain. CDR1 is SGHDN and CDR2 is FVKESK in the germline V gene. The CDR3 has 13 amino acids. The ends were cut back, 4 bases at V and 1 base at J, with 6 bases in the middle. CDR3 residues: CASSRGGTDTQYF. The CDR3 DNA reads TGTGCCAGCAGCCGTGGTGGCACAGATACGCAGTATTTT.

The chain links TRBV10-3 to TRBJ1-2; a weak D match, TRBD1 (6 bases). Germline V gene sequence: CDR1 ENHRY, CDR2 SYGVKD. Trimming removed 8 bases from V and 3 bases from J, with 10 bases in between. The CDR3 covers 12 residues. This CDR3 is CAIGRTDYGYTF. Written as DNA, the CDR3 is TGTGCCATCGGAAGGACAGACTATGGCTACACCTTC.

This clonotype was recorded at least ten times. The V and J genes are TRBV7-9 and TRBJ2-7; a weak D match, TRBD1 (6 bases). Germline-derived CDR1 and CDR2 are SEHNR and FQNEAQ (reference sequence). The CDR3 is 15 residues long. The ends were cut back, 4 bases at V and 2 bases at J, with 15 bases in the middle. The CDR3 nucleotides are TGTGCCAGCAGCTGGTGGGGCGAGGGGGCCTACGAGCAGTACTTC. The encoded protein is CASSWWGEGAYEQYF.